This T cell receptor beta chain is drawn from a study of blood T cell repertoires in COVID-19. Profiled with immunoSEQ multiplex PCR; TCRdb holds only in-frame clones, not every one. The data show some 190,000 clones, approximately 73% seen once. The origin of this receptor is a woman between 45 and 65 years old with acute COVID-19. Input material: PBMCs or T cells enriched from blood (not recorded which).

This chain's CDR3 is CASSKNSGQGSTGELFF. The CDR3 nucleotides read TGTGCCAGTAGTAAAAATTCGGGACAGGGTAGCACCGGGGAGCTGTTTTTT. This chain connects TRBV19 to TRBJ2-2; 9 bases are a match to TRBD1. The V segment lost 4 bases and the J segment 4 bases; nucleotides outside the gene matches: 10. The length of the CDR3 is 17 residues. Germline V gene lookup returns CDR1 LNHDA and CDR2 SQIVND (reference sequence).